These T cell receptor beta chains were read from a single sample in a study of T cell repertoires in cytomegalovirus infection. TCRdb reprocessed the reads via MiXCR and lists one record per CDR3 protein. The sample includes fewer than 350,000 distinct CDR3 sequences, 25% to 30% of them seen just once. What these receptors recognize is not known. The specimen was cultured PBMCs, collected from culture after CMV antigen stimulation. The receptors originated from a human donor in good health (CMV status not recorded). Some clones in this sample may be carry-over from other donors' samples. CDR3s include the opening cysteine and the closing phenylalanine or tryptophan. A D gene is named only where the DNA matches it firmly. Clone size is stated in some rows and not others, as once, few, many or a class when expanded.

d_call: -
j_call: TRBJ1-2
v_call: TRBV5-4
clone_size: -
cdr3_nt: TGTGCCAGCAGCGTTATTCATAGACGGGATGGCTACACCTTC
cdr3_aa: CASSVIHRRDGYTF

d_call: -
j_call: TRBJ1-2
v_call: TRBV6-1
clone_size: many
cdr3_nt: TGTGCCAGCAGTGAAGAAGCTGTCTCCCACTATGGCTACACCTTC
cdr3_aa: CASSEEAVSHYGYTF

d_call: TRBD1
j_call: TRBJ2-7
v_call: TRBV5-4
clone_size: -
cdr3_nt: TGTGCCAGCAGCCGGGACAGGGTATCCTACGAGCAGTACTTC
cdr3_aa: CASSRDRVSYEQYF

d_call: TRBD2
j_call: TRBJ2-1
v_call: TRBV11-2
clone_size: -
cdr3_nt: TGTGCCAGCAGCAACGGCGGGAGGTCCTACAATGAGCAGTTCTTC
cdr3_aa: CASSNGGRSYNEQFF

d_call: -
j_call: TRBJ2-3
v_call: TRBV12-3/TRBV12-4
clone_size: few
cdr3_nt: TGTGCCAGCAGTTTGTCCCCCGGAGTGGTTCGCACAGATACGCAGTATTTT
cdr3_aa: CASSLSPGVVRTDTQYF

d_call: -
j_call: TRBJ1-1
v_call: TRBV5-1
clone_size: -
cdr3_nt: TGCGCCAGCAGCCCCAGAGCCGGGACAAGCACTGAAGCTTTCTTT
cdr3_aa: CASSPRAGTSTEAFF

d_call: -
j_call: TRBJ2-7
v_call: TRBV20-1
clone_size: many
cdr3_nt: TGCAGTGCCCCCCAGGGGGGGGCAAGGGGGAACGAGCAGTACTTC
cdr3_aa: CSAPQGGARGNEQYF

d_call: -
j_call: TRBJ1-2
v_call: TRBV12-3/TRBV12-4
clone_size: many
cdr3_nt: TGTGCCAGCAGTTTAGAAGACGGCTACACCTTC
cdr3_aa: CASSLEDGYTF

d_call: -
j_call: TRBJ1-1
v_call: TRBV28
clone_size: few
cdr3_nt: TGTGCCAGCAGTTTATTGGGGGACGCCTACACTGAAGCTTTCTTT
cdr3_aa: CASSLLGDAYTEAFF

d_call: TRBD1
j_call: TRBJ2-1
v_call: TRBV11-2
clone_size: -
cdr3_nt: TGTGCCAGCAGCCGAACCGGGACAGGGCGGAATGAGCAGTTCTTC
cdr3_aa: CASSRTGTGRNEQFF

d_call: -
j_call: TRBJ2-1
v_call: TRBV7-9
clone_size: many
cdr3_nt: TGTGCCAGCAGCTTCTCGGTTGGCGGTGAGCAGTTCTTC
cdr3_aa: CASSFSVGGEQFF

d_call: -
j_call: TRBJ2-1
v_call: TRBV10-3
clone_size: many
cdr3_nt: TGTGCCATCAGTGATAGGGAGGGGGGTGAGCAGTTCTTC
cdr3_aa: CAISDREGGEQFF

d_call: -
j_call: TRBJ2-6
v_call: TRBV28
clone_size: -
cdr3_nt: -
cdr3_aa: CASSPVGTGSPASGANVLSF

d_call: -
j_call: TRBJ2-3
v_call: TRBV11-2
clone_size: -
cdr3_nt: TGTGCCAGCAGCTCTGAGTCCAGGCCCGAAGTTACGCAGTATTTT
cdr3_aa: CASSSESRPEVTQYF

d_call: TRBD1
j_call: TRBJ2-6
v_call: TRBV10-3
clone_size: -
cdr3_nt: TGTGCCATCAGTCCGGGGACAGGGGTGGGCTCTGGGGCCAACGTCCTGACTTTC
cdr3_aa: CAISPGTGVGSGANVLTF

d_call: -
j_call: TRBJ1-1
v_call: TRBV7-3
clone_size: -
cdr3_nt: TGTGCCAGCAGCTTAACAAGGGACGGGGCTGAAGCTTTCTTT
cdr3_aa: CASSLTRDGAEAFF

d_call: TRBD1
j_call: TRBJ1-2
v_call: TRBV7-2
clone_size: many
cdr3_nt: TGTGCCAGCAGCTTACAGACAGGGCGGCGCTACGGCTACACCTTC
cdr3_aa: CASSLQTGRRYGYTF

d_call: -
j_call: TRBJ2-5
v_call: TRBV2
clone_size: -
cdr3_nt: TGTGCCAGTGTGATCGAAGAGACCCAGTACTTC
cdr3_aa: CASVIEETQYF

d_call: -
j_call: TRBJ1-5
v_call: TRBV12-3/TRBV12-4
clone_size: -
cdr3_nt: TGTGCCAGCAGTTTAACTAGCAATCAGCCCCAGCATTTT
cdr3_aa: CASSLTSNQPQHF

d_call: -
j_call: TRBJ1-5
v_call: TRBV19
clone_size: -
cdr3_nt: TGTGCCAGTAGCCCGTCGGGACTACCGAATCAGCCCCAGCATTTT
cdr3_aa: CASSPSGLPNQPQHF

d_call: -
j_call: TRBJ1-5
v_call: TRBV6-1
clone_size: -
cdr3_nt: TGTGCCAGCAGTGAATACACTTGGGGCAATCAGCCCCAGCATTTT
cdr3_aa: CASSEYTWGNQPQHF

d_call: TRBD1
j_call: TRBJ1-5
v_call: TRBV6-1
clone_size: few
cdr3_nt: TGTGCCAGCAGCGCCGGGACAGACAATCAGCCCCAGCATTTT
cdr3_aa: CASSAGTDNQPQHF

d_call: TRBD1
j_call: TRBJ2-7
v_call: TRBV6-5
clone_size: -
cdr3_nt: TGTGCCAGCAGTTACTCCGGCGGGACAGGGATCTACGAGCAGTACTTC
cdr3_aa: CASSYSGGTGIYEQYF

d_call: -
j_call: TRBJ2-1
v_call: TRBV7-4
clone_size: -
cdr3_nt: TGTGCCAGCATAATAGTAGTTAGTTACAATGAGCAGTTCTTC
cdr3_aa: CASIIVVSYNEQFF

d_call: -
j_call: TRBJ1-2
v_call: TRBV19
clone_size: -
cdr3_nt: TGTGCCAGTAGTACAGGGCCAGGTGGCTACACCTTC
cdr3_aa: CASSTGPGGYTF

d_call: -
j_call: TRBJ1-1
v_call: TRBV11-2
clone_size: -
cdr3_nt: TGTGCCAGCAGTAGAGGGGGGTACACTGAAGCTTTCTTT
cdr3_aa: CASSRGGYTEAFF

d_call: -
j_call: TRBJ2-3
v_call: TRBV20-1
clone_size: few
cdr3_nt: TGCAGTGCGTACCAGGGTGCAGATACGCAGTATTTT
cdr3_aa: CSAYQGADTQYF